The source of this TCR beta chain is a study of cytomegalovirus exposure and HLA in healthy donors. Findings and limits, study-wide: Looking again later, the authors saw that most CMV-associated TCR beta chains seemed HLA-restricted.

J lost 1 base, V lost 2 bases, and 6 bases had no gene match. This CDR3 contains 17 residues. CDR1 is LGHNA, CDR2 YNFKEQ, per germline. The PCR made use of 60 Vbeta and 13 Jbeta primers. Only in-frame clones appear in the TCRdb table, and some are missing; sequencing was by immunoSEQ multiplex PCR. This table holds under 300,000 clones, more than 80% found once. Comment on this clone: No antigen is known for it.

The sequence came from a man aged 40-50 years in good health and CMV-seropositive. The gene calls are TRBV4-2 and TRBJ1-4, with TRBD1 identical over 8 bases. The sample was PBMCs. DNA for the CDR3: TGTGCCAGCAGCCAACCGCCCGGACAGGGAACTAATGAAAAACTGTTTTTT. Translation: CASSQPPGQGTNEKLFF.